This entry features one TCR beta chain sequence. The CDR3 runs to 17 residues. Germline CDR1 is SGHRS and CDR2 is YFSETQ. The germline V and J ends were trimmed by 5 bases and 2 bases, with 21 bases remaining between them. The data originate from a study of technical replicates of blood from a few donors. Sequencing was performed with immunoSEQ multiplex PCR; in TCRdb, only in-frame clones are kept and a portion is missing. This sample has some 14,000 clones, with more than 75% found just once. Sequencing used PBMCs. J is TRBJ2-3 and V is TRBV5-1; D gene ambiguous. The TCR was taken from a human donor in good health. CDR3 in amino acids: CASSPRPAERDTDTQYF. CDR3 DNA: TGCGCCAGCAGTCCGAGGCCGGCCGAGCGAGACACAGATACGCAGTATTTT.